The clone carrying this T cell receptor beta chain showed up just a few times. Antigen unknown. TCRdb re-derived calls from the RT-PCR reads in MiXCR, one entry per CDR3 protein. Of about 800,000 distinct CDR3 sequences listed, about 20% were seen once; the top ten hold roughly 10%. The data derive from a study of response to subunit inactivated influenza vaccine. Whole-study findings and limits: The authors suggested that every seasonal influenza vaccination recruits few new T cells.

The TCR was taken from a man between 45 and 60 years old who received an inactivated influenza vaccine. The sample in question was PBMCs from blood, obtained around 5 days after vaccination.

The chain's CDR3 is CASSYPGDKANYGYTF. The CDR3 DNA reads as TGTGCCAGCAGCTACCCTGGGGACAAAGCTAACTATGGCTACACCTTC. This sequence joins TRBV7-9 and TRBJ1-2; D possibly corresponds to TRBD1 (6 bases). V gave up 4 bases and J gave up 0 bases, with 15 bases separating them. CDR1 and CDR2 from the germline V gene are SEHNR and FQNEAQ (reference sequence). This CDR3 has 16 residues.